This TCR beta chain is from a study of OX40 agonist ivuxolimab in advanced cancers. Overall study: Therapy given before enrollment (anti-PD-1, anti-PD-L1 or anti-CTLA-4) was allowed, and approximately 40% had some.

CDR1 and CDR2 from the germline V gene are MDHEN and SYDVKM. This CDR3 spans 17 amino acids. On cycle 4 day 1 and cycle 7 day 1, as well as at baseline, blood was sampled. TCRdb keeps only in-frame clones here, not all; method: immunoSEQ multiplex PCR. Of about 96,000 clones listed, about 90% are singletons. J is TRBJ2-5 and V is TRBV28; 9 positions agree with TRBD2. The better agreement between TRBJ2-7 and the DNA end casts doubt on the J call. Sequenced material: CD4+ or CD8+ T cells sorted from blood, taken in a trial of the OX40 agonist ivuxolimab. This sequence originates from an adult with an advanced solid tumor such as melanoma, head and neck, liver or kidney cancer. The CDR3 sequence is CASSLVPSGGRLYEQYF. The CDR3 coding sequence is TGTGCCAGCAGTTTAGTTCCCAGCGGGGGGCGCTTGTACGAGCAGTACTTC.